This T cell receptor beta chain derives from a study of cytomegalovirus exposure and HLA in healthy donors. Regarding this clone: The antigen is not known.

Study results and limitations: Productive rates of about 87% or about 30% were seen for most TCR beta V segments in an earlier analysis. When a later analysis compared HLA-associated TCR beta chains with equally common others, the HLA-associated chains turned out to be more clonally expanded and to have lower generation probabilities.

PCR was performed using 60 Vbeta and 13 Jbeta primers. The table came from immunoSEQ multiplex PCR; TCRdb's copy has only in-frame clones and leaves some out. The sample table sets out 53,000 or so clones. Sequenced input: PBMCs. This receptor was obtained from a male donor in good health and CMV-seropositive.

The CDR3 is CASSRGGAGEQYF. The CDR3, as DNA: TGTGCCAGCAGCCGCGGGGGGGCGGGCGAGCAGTACTTC. The chain links TRBV7-9 to TRBJ2-7, with 9 bases fitting TRBD2. The germline V gene has CDR1 SEHNR and CDR2 FQNEAQ (reference sequence). J was trimmed by 6 bases and V by 5 bases; bases with no gene match: 5. This CDR3 region has 13 residues.